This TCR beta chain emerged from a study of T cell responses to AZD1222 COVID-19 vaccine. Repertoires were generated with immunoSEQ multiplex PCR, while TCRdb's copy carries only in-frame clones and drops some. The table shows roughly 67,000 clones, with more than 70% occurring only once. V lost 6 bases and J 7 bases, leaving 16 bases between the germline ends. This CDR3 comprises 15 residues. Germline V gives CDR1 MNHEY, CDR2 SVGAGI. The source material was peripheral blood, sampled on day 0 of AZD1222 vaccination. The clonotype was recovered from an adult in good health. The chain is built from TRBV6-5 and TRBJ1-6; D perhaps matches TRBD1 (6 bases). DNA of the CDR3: TGTGCCAGCAGCCCATTACAGGGCCCGAATTCACCCCTCCACTTT. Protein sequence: CASSPLQGPNSPLHF.